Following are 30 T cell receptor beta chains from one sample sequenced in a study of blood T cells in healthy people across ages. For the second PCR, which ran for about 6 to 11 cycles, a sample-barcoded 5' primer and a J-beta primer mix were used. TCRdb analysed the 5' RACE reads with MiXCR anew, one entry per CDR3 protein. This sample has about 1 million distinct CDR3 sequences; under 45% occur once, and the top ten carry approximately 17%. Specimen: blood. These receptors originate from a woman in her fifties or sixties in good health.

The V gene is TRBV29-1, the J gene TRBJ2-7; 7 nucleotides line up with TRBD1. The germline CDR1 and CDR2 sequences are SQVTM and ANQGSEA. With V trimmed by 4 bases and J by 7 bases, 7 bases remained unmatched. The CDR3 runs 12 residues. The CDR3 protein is CSVAATGREQYF. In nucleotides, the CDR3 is TGCAGCGTTGCGGCGACAGGGCGGGAGCAGTACTTC.

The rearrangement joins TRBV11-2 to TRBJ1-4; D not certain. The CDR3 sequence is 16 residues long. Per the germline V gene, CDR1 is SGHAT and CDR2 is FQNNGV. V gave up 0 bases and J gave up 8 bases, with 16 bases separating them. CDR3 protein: CASSLDRVEAGEKLFF. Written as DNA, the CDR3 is TGTGCCAGCAGCTTAGATCGGGTCGAAGCGGGAGAAAAACTGTTTTTT.

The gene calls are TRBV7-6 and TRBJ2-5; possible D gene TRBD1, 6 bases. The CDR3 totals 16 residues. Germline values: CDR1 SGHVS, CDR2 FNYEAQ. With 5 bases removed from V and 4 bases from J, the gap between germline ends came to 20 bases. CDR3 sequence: CASSQAVGGGLETQYF. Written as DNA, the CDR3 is TGTGCCAGCAGCCAGGCCGTAGGGGGTGGATTAGAGACCCAGTACTTC. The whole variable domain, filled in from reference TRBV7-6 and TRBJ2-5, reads GAGVSQSPRYKVTKRGQDVALRCDPISGHVSLYWYRQALGQGPEFLTYFNYEAQQDKSGLPNDRFSAERPEGSISTLTIQRTEQRDSAMYRCASSQAVGGGLETQYFGPGTRLLVL.

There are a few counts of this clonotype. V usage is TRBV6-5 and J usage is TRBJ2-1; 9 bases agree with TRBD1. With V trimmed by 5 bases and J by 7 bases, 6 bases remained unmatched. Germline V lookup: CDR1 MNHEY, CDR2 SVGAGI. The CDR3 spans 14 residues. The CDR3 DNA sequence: TGTGCCAGCAGTCCGGGACAGGGTAATAATGAGCAGTTCTTC. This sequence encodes CASSPGQGNNEQFF.

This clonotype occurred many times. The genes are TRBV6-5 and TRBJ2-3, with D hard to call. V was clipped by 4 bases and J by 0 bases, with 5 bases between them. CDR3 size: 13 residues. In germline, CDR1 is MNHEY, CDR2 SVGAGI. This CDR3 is CASSFASTDTQYF. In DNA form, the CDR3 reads TGTGCCAGCAGTTTCGCTAGCACAGATACGCAGTATTTT.

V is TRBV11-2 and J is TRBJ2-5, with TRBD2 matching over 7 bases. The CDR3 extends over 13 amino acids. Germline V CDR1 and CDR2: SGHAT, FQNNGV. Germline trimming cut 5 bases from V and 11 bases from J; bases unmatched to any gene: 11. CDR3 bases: TGTGCCAGCAGCGCGCCGGGAGCGGGAACTCAGTACTTC. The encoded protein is CASSAPGAGTQYF.

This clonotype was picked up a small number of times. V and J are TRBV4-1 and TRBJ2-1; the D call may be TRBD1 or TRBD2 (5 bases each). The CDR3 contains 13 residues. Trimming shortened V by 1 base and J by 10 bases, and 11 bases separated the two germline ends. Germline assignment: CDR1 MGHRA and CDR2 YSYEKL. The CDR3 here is CASSQARGPEQFF. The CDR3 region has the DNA TGCGCCAGCAGCCAAGCTCGGGGCCCAGAGCAGTTCTTC.

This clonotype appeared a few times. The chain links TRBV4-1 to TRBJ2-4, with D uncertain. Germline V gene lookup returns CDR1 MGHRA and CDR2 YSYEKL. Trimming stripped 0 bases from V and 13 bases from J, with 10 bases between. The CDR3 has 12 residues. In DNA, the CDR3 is TGCGCCAGCAGCCAAGATGGGGTGGAGCAGTACTTC. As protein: CASSQDGVEQYF.

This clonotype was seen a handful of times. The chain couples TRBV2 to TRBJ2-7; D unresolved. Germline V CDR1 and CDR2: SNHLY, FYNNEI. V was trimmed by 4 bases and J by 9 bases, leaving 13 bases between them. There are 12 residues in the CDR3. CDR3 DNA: TGTGCCAGCAGTGCCGTTTGGGCAGGGCAGTACTTC. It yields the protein CASSAVWAGQYF.

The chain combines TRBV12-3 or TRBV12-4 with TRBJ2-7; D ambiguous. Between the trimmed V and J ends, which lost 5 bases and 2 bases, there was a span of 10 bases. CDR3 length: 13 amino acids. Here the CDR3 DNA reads TGTGCCAGCAGTCAATCCACAACCTACGAGCAGTACTTC. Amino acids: CASSQSTTYEQYF.

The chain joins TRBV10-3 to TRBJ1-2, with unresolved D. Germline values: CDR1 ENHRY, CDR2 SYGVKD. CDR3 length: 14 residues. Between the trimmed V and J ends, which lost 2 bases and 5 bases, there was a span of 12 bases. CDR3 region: CAISEIKGGYGYTF. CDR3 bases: TGTGCCATCAGTGAGATTAAGGGAGGATATGGCTACACCTTC.

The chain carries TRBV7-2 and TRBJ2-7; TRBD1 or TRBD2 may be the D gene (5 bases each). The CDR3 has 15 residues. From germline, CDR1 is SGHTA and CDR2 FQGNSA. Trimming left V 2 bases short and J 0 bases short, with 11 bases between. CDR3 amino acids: CASSLMWDRSYEQYF. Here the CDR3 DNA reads TGTGCCAGCAGCTTAATGTGGGACCGCTCCTACGAGCAGTACTTC.

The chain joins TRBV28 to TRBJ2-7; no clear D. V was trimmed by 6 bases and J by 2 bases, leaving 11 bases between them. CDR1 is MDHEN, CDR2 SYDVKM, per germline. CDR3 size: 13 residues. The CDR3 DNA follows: TGTGCCAGCAGCCAACCATCCCCCTACGAGCAGTACTTC. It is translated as CASSQPSPYEQYF.

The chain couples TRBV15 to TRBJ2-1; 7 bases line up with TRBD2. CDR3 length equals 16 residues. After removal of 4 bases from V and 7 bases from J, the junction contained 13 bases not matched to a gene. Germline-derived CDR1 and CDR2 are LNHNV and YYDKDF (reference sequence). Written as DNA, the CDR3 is TGTGCCACCAGCACCCGAAGTGGCGGGAGTTGGAATGAGCAGTTCTTC. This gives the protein CATSTRSGGSWNEQFF.

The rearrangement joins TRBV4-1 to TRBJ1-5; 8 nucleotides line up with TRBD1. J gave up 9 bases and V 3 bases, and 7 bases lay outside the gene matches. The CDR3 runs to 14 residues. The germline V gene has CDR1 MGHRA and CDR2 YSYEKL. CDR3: CASSHPDRVWPQHF. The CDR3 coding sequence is TGCGCCAGCAGCCATCCGGACAGGGTCTGGCCCCAGCATTTT.

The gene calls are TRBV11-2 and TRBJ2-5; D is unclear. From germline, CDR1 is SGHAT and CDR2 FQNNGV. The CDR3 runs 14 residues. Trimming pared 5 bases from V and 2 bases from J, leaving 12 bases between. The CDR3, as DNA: TGTGCCAGCAGCCCTGGGTCCAGTCAAGAGACCCAGTACTTC. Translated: CASSPGSSQETQYF.

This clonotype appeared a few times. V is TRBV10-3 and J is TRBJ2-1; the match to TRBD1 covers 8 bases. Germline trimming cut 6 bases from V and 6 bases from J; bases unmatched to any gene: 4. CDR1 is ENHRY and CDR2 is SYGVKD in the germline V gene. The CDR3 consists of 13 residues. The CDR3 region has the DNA TGTGCCATCAGGGGCGACAGGGGCAATGAGCAGTTCTTC. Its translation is CAIRGDRGNEQFF.

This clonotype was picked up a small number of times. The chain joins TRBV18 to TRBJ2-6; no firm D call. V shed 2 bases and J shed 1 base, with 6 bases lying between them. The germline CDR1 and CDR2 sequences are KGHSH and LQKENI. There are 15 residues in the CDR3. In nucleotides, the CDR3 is TGTGCCAGCTCACCATCCAATTCTGGGGCCAACGTCCTGACTTTC. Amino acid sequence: CASSPSNSGANVLTF. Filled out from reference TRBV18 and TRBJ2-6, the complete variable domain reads NAGVMQNPRHLVRRRGQEARLRCSPMKGHSHVYWYRQLPEEGLKFMVYLQKENIIDESGMPKERFSAEFPKEGPSILRIQQVVRGDSAAYFCASSPSNSGANVLTFGAGSRLTVL.

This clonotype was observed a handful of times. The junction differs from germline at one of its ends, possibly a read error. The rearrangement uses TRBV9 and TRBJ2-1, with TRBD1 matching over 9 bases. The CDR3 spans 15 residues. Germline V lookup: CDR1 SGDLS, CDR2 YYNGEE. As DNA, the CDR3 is TGTGCCAGTAGCGTAGGGACAGGGTCACTAGGTGAGCAGTTCTTC. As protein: CASSVGTGSLGEQFF.

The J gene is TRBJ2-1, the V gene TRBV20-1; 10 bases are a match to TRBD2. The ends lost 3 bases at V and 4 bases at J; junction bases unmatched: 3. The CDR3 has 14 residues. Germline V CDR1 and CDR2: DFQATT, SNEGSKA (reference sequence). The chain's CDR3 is CSARGTSEYNEQFF. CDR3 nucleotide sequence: TGCAGTGCTAGGGGGACTAGCGAATACAATGAGCAGTTCTTC.

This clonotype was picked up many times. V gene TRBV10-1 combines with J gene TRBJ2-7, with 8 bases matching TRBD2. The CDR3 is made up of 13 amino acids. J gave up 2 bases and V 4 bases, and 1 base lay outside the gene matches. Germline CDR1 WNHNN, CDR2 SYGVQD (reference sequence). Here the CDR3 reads CASSAGRAYEQYF. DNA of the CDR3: TGCGCCAGCAGTGCCGGGAGGGCCTACGAGCAGTACTTC.

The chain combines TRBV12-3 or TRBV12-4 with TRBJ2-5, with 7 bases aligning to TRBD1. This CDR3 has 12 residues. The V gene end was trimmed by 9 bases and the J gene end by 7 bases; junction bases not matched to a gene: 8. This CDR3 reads CASRQGSWTQYF. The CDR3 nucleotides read TGTGCCAGTCGACAGGGCTCGTGGACCCAGTACTTC.

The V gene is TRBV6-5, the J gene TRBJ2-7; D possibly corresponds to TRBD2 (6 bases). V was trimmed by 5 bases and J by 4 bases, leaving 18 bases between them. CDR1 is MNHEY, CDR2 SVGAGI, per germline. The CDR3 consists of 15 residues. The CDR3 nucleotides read TGTGCCAGCAGTAGATACACCACCGGGGGATACGAGCAGTACTTC. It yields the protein CASSRYTTGGYEQYF.

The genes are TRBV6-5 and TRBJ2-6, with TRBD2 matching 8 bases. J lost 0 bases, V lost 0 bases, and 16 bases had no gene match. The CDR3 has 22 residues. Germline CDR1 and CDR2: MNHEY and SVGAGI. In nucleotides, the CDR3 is TGTGCCAGCAGTTACTCGAGTAGCGGGATACCCAACCCCCACTCTGGGGCCAACGTCCTGACTTTC. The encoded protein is CASSYSSSGIPNPHSGANVLTF.

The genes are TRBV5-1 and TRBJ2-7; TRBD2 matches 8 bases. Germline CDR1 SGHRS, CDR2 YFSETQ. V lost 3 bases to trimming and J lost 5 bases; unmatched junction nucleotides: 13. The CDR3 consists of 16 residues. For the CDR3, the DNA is TGCGCCAGCAGCTCGATCACAGCGGGAGCGAATCACGAGCAGTACTTC. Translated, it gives CASSSITAGANHEQYF.

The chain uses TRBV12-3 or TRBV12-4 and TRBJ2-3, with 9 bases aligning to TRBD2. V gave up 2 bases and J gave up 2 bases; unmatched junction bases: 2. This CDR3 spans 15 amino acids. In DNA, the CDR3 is TGTGCCAGCAGTTTACGACTAGCGGTCACAGATACGCAGTATTTT. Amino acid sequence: CASSLRLAVTDTQYF.

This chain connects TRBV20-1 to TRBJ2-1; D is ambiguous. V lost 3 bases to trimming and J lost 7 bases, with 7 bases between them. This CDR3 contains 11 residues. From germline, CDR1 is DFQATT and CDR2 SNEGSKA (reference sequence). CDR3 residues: CSARKDNEQFF. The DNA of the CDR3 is TGCAGTGCTAGGAAGGATAATGAGCAGTTCTTC.

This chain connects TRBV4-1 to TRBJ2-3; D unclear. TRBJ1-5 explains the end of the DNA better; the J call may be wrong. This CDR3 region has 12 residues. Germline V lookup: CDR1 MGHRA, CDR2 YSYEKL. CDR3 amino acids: CASSQDDQPQHF. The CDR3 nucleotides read TGCGCCAGCAGCCAAGATGATCAGCCCCAGCATTTT.

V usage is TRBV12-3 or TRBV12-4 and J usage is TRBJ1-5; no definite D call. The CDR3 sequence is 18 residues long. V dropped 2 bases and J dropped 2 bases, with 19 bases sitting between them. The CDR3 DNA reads TGTGCCAGCAGTTTATTTATTGGTGGCAGCTATGGCAATCAGCCCCAGCATTTT. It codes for CASSLFIGGSYGNQPQHF.

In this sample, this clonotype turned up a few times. The CDR3 DNA reads as TGTGCCACCAGTGCCTCCGGTGGCTCTGGGGCCAACGTCCTGACTTTC. Protein: CATSASGGSGANVLTF. The V gene is TRBV24-1, the J gene TRBJ2-6; D unresolved. Germline assignment: CDR1 KGHDR and CDR2 SFDVKD. The ends were cut back, 5 bases at V and 0 bases at J, with 10 bases in the middle. There are 16 residues in the CDR3.